One T cell receptor (beta chain) is described in this entry. Sequenced by immunoSEQ multiplex PCR; TCRdb stores in-frame clones only, minus some. This table has around 400,000 clones, 75% to 95% appearing once. These data originate in a study of Ad26.COV2.S vaccination and SARS-CoV-2 variants. Study details: Intramuscular Ad26.COV2.S doses were given once or twice, 56 days apart.

Germline loops: CDR1 SGHAT, CDR2 FQNNGV. Trimming took off 5 bases at V and 8 bases at J, with 15 bases between the two ends. The CDR3 totals 13 residues. As to treatment: approximately 18 received Ad26.COV2.S at low or high dose, single or two shots; roughly 5 received placebo; per-sample allocation not given. Samples analyzed were those drawn on day 63 after the first vaccine or placebo injection. This clonotype was obtained from a person aged 18-65 years who received the Ad26.COV2.S COVID-19 vaccine or a placebo. This chain connects TRBV11-2 to TRBJ1-1, with D possibly being TRBD1 (6 bases). Sequenced here: peripheral blood, sampled in a trial of Ad26.COV2.S vaccine versus placebo. The CDR3 loop reads CASSPTGLREAFF. Here the CDR3 DNA reads TGTGCCAGCAGCCCCACAGGGCTGAGGGAAGCTTTCTTT. Full variable domain (remainder filled in from reference TRBV11-2 and TRBJ1-1): EAGVAQSPRYKIIEKRQSVAFWCNPISGHATLYWYQQILGQGPKLLIQFQNNGVVDDSQLPKDRFSAERLKGVDSTLKIQPAKLEDSAVYLCASSPTGLREAFFGQGTRLTVV.